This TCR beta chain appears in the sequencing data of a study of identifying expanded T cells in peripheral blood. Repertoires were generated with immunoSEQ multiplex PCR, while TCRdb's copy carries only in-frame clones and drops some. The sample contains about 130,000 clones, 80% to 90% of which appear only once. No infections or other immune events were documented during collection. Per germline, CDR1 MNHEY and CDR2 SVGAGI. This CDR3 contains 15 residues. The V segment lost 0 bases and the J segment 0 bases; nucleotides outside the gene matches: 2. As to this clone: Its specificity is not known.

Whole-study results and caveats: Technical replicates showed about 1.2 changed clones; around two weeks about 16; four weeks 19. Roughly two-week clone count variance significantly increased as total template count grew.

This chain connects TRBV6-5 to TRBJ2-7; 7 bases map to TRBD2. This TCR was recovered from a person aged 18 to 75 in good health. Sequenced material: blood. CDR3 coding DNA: TGTGCCAGCAGTTACTCAGCGGGGAGCTCCTACGAGCAGTACTTC. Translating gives CASSYSAGSSYEQYF.